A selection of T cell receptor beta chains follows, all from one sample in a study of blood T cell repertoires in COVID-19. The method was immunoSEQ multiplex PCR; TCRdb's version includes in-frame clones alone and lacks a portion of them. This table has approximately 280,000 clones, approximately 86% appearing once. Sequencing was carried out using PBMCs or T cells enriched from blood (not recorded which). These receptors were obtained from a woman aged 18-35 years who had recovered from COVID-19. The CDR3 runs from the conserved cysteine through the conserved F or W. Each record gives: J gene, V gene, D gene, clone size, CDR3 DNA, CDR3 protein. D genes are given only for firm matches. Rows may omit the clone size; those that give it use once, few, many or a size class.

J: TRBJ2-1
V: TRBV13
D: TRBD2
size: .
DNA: TGTGCCAGCAGCTTTCTAGCGGGAGGTTACAATGAGCAGTTCTTC
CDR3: CASSFLAGGYNEQFF

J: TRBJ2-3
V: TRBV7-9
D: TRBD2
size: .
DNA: TGTGCCAGCTCACTGGGGGGGGTTAGCACAGATACGCAGTATTTT
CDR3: CASSLGGVSTDTQYF

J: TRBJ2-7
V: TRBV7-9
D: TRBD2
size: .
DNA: TGTGCCAGCACCAGGGGACTAGAGGCCTACGAGCAGTACTTC
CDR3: CASTRGLEAYEQYF

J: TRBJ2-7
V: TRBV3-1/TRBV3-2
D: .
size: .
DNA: TGTGCCAGCAGCCCCGGTTCATTGGCCTACGAGCAGTACTTC
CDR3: CASSPGSLAYEQYF

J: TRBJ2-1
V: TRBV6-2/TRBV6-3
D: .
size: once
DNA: TGTGCCAGCAGTTCCGACAGGCAACGCCGCTACAATGAGCAGTTCTTC
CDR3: CASSSDRQRRYNEQFF

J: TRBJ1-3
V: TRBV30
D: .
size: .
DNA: TGTGCCTGGAGTGTTTCTATAGCTGGAAACACCATATATTTT
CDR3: CAWSVSIAGNTIYF

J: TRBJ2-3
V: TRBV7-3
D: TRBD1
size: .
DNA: TGTGCCAGCAGTTCAACCTCGACAGGGGTCTTCACAGATACGCAGTATTTT
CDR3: CASSSTSTGVFTDTQYF

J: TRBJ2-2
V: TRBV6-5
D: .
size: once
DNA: TGTGCCAGCAGAGCGAGTTCCGGGGAGCTGTTTTTT
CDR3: CASRASSGELFF

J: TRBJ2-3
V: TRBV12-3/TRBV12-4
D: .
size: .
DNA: TGTGCCAGCAGCGTTACAGATACGCAGTATTTT
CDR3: CASSVTDTQYF

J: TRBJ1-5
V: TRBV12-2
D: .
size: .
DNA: TGTGCAAGTCGCTGGTCTACTCCCTCAGGGGCCGGGCAGCCCCAGCATTTT
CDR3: CASRWSTPSGAGQPQHF

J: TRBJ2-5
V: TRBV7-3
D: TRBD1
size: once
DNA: TGTGCCAGCAGCCTAACCGGGACAGGATACCAAGAGACCCAGTACTTC
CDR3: CASSLTGTGYQETQYF

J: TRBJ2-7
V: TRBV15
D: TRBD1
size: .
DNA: TGTGCCACCAGCAGAGAAGGGACAGCCTACGAGCAGTACTTC
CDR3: CATSREGTAYEQYF

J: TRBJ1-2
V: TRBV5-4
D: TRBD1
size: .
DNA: TGTGCCAGCAGCTTGGCCGGGCAGGGGGAATGGGGCTACACCTTC
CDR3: CASSLAGQGEWGYTF

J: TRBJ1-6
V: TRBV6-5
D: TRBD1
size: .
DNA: TGTGCCAGCAGCACAGGGGCTTTACTCCACTTT
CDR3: CASSTGALLHF

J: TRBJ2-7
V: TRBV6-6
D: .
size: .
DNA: TGTGCCAGCAGTCGAATGGACAGAGAGAGCTCCTACGAGCAGTACTTC
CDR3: CASSRMDRESSYEQYF

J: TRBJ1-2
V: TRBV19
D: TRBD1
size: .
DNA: TGTGCCATCCCGGGACAGCCCGATCACTTC
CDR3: CAIPGQPDHF

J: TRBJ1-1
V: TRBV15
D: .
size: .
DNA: TGTGCCACCAGCAGCGACCCCGGGACTGAAGCTTTCTTT
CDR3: CATSSDPGTEAFF

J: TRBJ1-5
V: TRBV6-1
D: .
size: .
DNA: TGTGCCAGCAGTGAAGGGTTTGGGCAGGCAGGGCAGCCCCAGCATTTT
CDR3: CASSEGFGQAGQPQHF

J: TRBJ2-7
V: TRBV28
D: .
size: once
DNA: TGTGCCAGCAGTCCCAAGGGGTGGGAGCAGTACTTC
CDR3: CASSPKGWEQYF

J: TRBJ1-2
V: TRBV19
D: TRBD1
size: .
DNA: TGTGCCAGTGGGACAGCAACCTATGGCTACACCTTC
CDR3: CASGTATYGYTF

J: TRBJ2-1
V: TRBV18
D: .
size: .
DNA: TGTGCCAGCTCACCGGATGAGAGGACACGAAAAAGGGATGAGCAGTTCTTC
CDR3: CASSPDERTRKRDEQFF

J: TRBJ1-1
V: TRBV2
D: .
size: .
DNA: TGTGCCAGCAGGCGGCGGGAGGGGAACACTGAAGCTTTCTTT
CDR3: CASRRREGNTEAFF

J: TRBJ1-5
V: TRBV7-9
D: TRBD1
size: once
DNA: TGTGCCAGCAGTTCGGACAGGGGGCTGAAACCGAGCAATCAGCCCCAGCATTTT
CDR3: CASSSDRGLKPSNQPQHF

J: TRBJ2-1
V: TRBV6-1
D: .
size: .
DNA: TGTGCCAGCAGTGAAGACCGACAGATAGGGGAGCAGTTCTTC
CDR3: CASSEDRQIGEQFF

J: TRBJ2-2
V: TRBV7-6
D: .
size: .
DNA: TGTGCCAGCAGCTCCCCATTAACTAGCCCCGGGGAGCTGTTTTTT
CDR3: CASSSPLTSPGELFF

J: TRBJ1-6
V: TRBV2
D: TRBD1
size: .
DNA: TGTGCCAGCAGTGGCGGGGTGTTTAGGACAGGGCGAAATAATTCACCCCTCCACTTT
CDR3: CASSGGVFRTGRNNSPLHF

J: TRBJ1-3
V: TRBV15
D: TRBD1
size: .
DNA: TGTGCCACCAGCAGAGATAGAGGGGGCGGTGGAAACACCATATATTTT
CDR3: CATSRDRGGGGNTIYF

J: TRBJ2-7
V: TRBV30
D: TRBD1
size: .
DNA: TGTGCCTGGAGTGGTAACAGGGGGTTCTCCTCCTACGAGCAGTACTTC
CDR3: CAWSGNRGFSSYEQYF

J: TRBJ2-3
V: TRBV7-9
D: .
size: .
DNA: TGTGCCAGCAGCTTAGTCGGGGGGCCAGATACGCAGTATTTT
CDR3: CASSLVGGPDTQYF

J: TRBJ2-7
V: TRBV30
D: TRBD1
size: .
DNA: TGTGCCTGGAGTTGGGACAGGGGCACCGAGCAGTACTTC
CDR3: CAWSWDRGTEQYF

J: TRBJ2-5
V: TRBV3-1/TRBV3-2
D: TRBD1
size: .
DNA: TGTGCCAGCAGCCCGAGGACAGGGCGAGAGACCCAGTACTTC
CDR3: CASSPRTGRETQYF

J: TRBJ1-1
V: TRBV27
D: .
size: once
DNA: TGTGCCAGCAGTTTATCTGTCCGGTTTGAAGCTTTCTTT
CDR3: CASSLSVRFEAFF

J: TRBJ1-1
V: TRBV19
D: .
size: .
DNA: TGTGCCAGCTCGAGTCGGGGGGGGAACACTGAAGCTTTCTTT
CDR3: CASSSRGGNTEAFF

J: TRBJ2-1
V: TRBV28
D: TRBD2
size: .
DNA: TGTGCCAGCATTTTAAGAGCTAGCGGGAACTACAATGAGCAGTTCTTC
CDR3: CASILRASGNYNEQFF

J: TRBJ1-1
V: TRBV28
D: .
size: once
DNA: TGTGCCAGCAGTTTATTAGGGCAGGGGAACACTGAAGCTTTCTTT
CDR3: CASSLLGQGNTEAFF

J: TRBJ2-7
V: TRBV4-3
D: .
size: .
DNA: TGCGCCAGCAGCCAAGATTGGGGGGAATTAGCCTACGAGCAGTACTTC
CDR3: CASSQDWGELAYEQYF

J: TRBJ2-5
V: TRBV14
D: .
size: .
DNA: TGTGCCAGCAGCCAAATCCAGCGGAGACAAGAGACCCAGTACTTC
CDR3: CASSQIQRRQETQYF

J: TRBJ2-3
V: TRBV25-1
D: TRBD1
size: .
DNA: TGTGCCAGCAGTGAACCCGACAGGGGGCTTTGGACAGATACGCAGTATTTT
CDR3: CASSEPDRGLWTDTQYF